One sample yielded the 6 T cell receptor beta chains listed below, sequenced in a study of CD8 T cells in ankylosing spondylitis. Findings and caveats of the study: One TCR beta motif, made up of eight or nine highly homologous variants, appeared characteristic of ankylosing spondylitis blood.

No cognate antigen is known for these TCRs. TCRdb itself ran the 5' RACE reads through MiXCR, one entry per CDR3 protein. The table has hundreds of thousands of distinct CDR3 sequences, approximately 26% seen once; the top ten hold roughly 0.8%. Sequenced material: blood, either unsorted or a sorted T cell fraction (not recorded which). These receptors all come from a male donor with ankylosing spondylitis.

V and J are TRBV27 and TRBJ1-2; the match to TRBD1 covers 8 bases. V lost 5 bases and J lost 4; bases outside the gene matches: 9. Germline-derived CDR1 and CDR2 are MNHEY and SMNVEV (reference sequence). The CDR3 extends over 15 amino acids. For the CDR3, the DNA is TGTGCCAGCAGTAGGGCAGGGGGCACTGGCTATGGCTACACCTTC. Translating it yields CASSRAGGTGYGYTF.

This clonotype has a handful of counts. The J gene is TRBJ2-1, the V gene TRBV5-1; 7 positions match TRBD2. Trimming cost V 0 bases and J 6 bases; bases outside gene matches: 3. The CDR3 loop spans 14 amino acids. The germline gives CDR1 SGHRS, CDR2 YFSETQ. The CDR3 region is CASSLEVAGNEQFF. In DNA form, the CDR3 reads TGCGCCAGCAGCTTGGAGGTAGCGGGCAATGAGCAGTTCTTC. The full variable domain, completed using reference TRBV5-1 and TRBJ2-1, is KAGVTQTPRYLIKTRGQQVTLSCSPISGHRSVSWYQQTPGQGLQFLFEYFSETQRNKGNFPGRFSGRQFSNSRSEMNVSTLELGDSALYLCASSLEVAGNEQFFGPGTRLTVL.

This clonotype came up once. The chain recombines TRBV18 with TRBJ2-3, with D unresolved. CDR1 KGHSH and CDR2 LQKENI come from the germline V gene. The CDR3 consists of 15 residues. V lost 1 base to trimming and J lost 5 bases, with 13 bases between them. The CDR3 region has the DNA TGTGCCAGCTCACCACAGCACGAAAAGGGAGATACGCAGTATTTT. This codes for CASSPQHEKGDTQYF.

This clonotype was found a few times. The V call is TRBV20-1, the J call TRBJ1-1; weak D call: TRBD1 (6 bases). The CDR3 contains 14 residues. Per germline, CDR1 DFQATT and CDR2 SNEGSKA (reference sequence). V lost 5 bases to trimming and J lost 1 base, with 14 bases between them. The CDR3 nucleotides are TGCAGTGCTGACTCCGGGACAACGAACACTGAAGCTTTCTTT. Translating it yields CSADSGTTNTEAFF.

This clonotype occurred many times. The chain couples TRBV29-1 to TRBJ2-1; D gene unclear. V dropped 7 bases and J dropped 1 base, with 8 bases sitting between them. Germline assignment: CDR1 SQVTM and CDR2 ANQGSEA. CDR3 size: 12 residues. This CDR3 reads CSGRLSYNEQFF. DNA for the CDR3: TGCAGCGGGCGACTGTCCTACAATGAGCAGTTCTTC.

CDR3 in amino acids: CSARVQRVQETQYF. The DNA for the CDR3 is TGCAGTGCTAGAGTGCAGCGCGTACAAGAGACCCAGTACTTC. The rearrangement joins TRBV20-1 to TRBJ2-5; D remains unclear. From germline, CDR1 is DFQATT and CDR2 SNEGSKA (reference sequence). The CDR3 length is 14 residues. The V end was cut by 1 base, the J end by 2 bases, with 11 bases between.